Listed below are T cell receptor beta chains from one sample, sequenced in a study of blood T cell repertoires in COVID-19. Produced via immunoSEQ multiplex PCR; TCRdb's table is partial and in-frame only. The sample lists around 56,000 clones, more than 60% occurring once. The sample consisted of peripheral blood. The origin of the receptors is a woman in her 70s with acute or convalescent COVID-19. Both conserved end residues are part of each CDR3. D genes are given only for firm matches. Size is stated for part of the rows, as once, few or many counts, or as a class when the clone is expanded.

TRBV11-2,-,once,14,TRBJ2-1,CASSLDRGYNEQFF,TGTGCCAGCAGCTTAGATCGGGGTTACAATGAGCAGTTCTTC
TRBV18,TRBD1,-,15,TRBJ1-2,CASSPMRQGLYGYTF,TGTGCCAGCTCCCCAATGAGACAGGGGCTCTATGGCTACACCTTC
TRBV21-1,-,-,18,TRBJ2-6,CASSKKLKEIPGANVLTF,TGTGCCAGCAGCAAAAAGCTCAAGGAGATACCTGGGGCCAACGTCCTGACTTTC
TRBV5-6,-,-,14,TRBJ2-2,CASRRDPNTGELFF,TGTGCCAGCAGGCGGGACCCTAACACCGGGGAGCTGTTTTTT
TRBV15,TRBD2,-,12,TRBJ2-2,CATGGRVGELFF,TGTGCCACCGGGGGGAGGGTCGGGGAGCTGTTTTTT
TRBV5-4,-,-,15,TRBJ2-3,CASSPPRVETDTQYF,TGTGCCAGCAGCCCCCCGAGGGTAGAGACAGATACGCAGTATTTT
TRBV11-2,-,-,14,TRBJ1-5,CASSLVFSNQPQHF,TGTGCCAGCAGCTTAGTCTTCAGCAATCAGCCCCAGCATTTT
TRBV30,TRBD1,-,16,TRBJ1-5,CAWSLQGASNNQPQHF,TGTGCCTGGAGTCTACAGGGGGCTTCGAACAATCAGCCCCAGCATTTT
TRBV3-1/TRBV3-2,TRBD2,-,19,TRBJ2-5,CASSQKGTSGDGRGETQYF,TGTGCCAGCAGCCAAAAGGGGACTAGCGGGGATGGCCGAGGGGAGACCCAGTACTTC
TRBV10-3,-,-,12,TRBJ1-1,CAISDQGTEAFF,TGTGCCATCAGCGATCAGGGGACTGAAGCTTTCTTT
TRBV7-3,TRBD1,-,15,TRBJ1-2,CASSPGGQGDYGYTF,TGTGCCAGCAGCCCCGGGGGACAGGGCGACTATGGCTACACCTTC
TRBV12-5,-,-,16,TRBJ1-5,CASGSAAGLGNQPQHF,TGTGCTAGTGGTTCCGCCGCAGGGTTAGGCAATCAGCCCCAGCATTTT
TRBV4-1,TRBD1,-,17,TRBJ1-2,CASSQEGAGGLNYGYTF,TGCGCCAGCAGCCAAGAGGGGGCAGGGGGTTTGAACTATGGCTACACCTTC
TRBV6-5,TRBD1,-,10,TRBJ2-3,CASRDREEYF,TGTGCCAGCAGGGACAGGGAGGAGTATTTT
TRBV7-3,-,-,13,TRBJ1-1,CASKRQQNTEAFF,TGTGCCAGCAAGCGACAGCAGAACACTGAAGCTTTCTTT
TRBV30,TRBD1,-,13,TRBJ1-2,CARNRGTNYGYTF,TGTGCCCGCAACAGGGGCACTAACTATGGCTACACCTTC
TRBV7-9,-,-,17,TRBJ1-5,CASSRSGAWGSNQPQHF,TGTGCCAGCAGCCGTTCAGGGGCATGGGGAAGCAATCAGCCCCAGCATTTT
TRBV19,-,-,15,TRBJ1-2,CASSIGFTTNYGYTF,TGTGCCAGTAGTATAGGGTTCACTACTAACTATGGCTACACCTTC
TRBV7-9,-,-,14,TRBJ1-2,CASSLAGVNYGYTF,TGTGCCAGCAGCTTAGCAGGGGTGAACTATGGCTACACCTTC
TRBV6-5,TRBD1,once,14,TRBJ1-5,CASSTTGGEMPQHF,TGTGCCAGCAGTACAACAGGGGGGGAGATGCCCCAGCATTTT
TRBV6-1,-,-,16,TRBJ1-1,CASSVIPTWSNTEAFF,TGTGCCAGCAGTGTCATCCCCACCTGGAGTAACACTGAAGCTTTCTTT
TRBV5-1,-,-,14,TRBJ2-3,CASSLLLLSDTQYF,TGCGCCAGCAGCTTACTATTATTATCGGATACGCAGTATTTT
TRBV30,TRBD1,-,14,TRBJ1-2,CAWRKRDRDYGYTF,TGTGCCTGGAGGAAGAGGGACAGAGACTATGGCTACACCTTC
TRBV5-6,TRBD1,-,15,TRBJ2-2,CASSLGQGIRGELFF,TGTGCCAGCAGCTTGGGACAGGGGATTCGAGGGGAGCTGTTTTTT
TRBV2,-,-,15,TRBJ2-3,CASRSQGVSTDTQYF,TGTGCCAGCAGATCCCAGGGCGTTAGCACAGATACGCAGTATTTT
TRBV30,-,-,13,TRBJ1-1,CAWKKQGGTEAFF,TGTGCCTGGAAGAAACAGGGTGGCACTGAAGCTTTCTTT
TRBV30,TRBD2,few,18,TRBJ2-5,CAWRLRGLAGARGETQYF,TGTGCCTGGCGCCTTCGGGGACTAGCGGGGGCCCGTGGGGAGACCCAGTACTTC
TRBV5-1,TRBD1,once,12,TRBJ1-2,CASTGTAYGYTF,TGCGCCAGCACCGGGACAGCCTATGGCTACACCTTC
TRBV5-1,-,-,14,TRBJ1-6,CASSRQEDRSPLHF,TGCGCCAGCAGTCGACAGGAGGATAGATCACCCCTCCACTTT
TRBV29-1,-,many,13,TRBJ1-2,CSVDRLTNYGYTF,TGCAGCGTTGACAGGCTAACTAACTATGGCTACACCTTC
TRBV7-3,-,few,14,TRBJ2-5,CASSLTGAKETQYF,TGTGCCAGCAGTTTAACGGGGGCGAAAGAGACCCAGTACTTC
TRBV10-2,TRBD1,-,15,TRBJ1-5,CASSADRDSNQPQHF,TGCGCCAGCAGCGCGGACAGGGATAGCAATCAGCCCCAGCATTTT
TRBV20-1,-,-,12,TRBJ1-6,CSASAPGKALHF,TGCAGTGCTAGTGCCCCCGGGAAGGCCCTCCACTTT
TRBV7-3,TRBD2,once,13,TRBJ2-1,CASSGTSGAEQFF,TGTGCCAGCAGCGGGACTAGCGGGGCCGAGCAGTTCTTC
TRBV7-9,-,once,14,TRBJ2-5,CASSLANREETQYF,TGTGCCAGCAGCTTAGCCAACAGGGAAGAGACCCAGTACTTC